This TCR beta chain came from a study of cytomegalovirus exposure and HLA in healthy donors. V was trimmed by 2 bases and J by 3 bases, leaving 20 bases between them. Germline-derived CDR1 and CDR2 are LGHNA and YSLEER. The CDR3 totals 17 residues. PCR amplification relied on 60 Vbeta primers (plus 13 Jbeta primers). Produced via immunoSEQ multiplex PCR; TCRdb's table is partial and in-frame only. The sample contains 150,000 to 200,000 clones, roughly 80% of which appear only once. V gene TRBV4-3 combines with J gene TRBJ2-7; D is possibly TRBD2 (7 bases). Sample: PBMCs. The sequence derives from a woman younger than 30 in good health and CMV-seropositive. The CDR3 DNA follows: TGCGCCAGCAGCCAAAGGGGGGTGGGGGGGGGAGGCTACGAGCAGTACTTC. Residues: CASSQRGVGGGGYEQYF.